The 12 T cell receptor beta chains presented below share a single source sample, sequenced in a study of T cells after posttransplantation cyclophosphamide. The table came from immunoSEQ multiplex PCR; TCRdb's copy has only in-frame clones and leaves some out. The repertoire holds about 52,000 clones, with approximately 94% as singletons. Source material: PBMCs. Receptor source: a woman aged 30 to 39 in good health and a related stem cell transplant donor.

V and J are TRBV6-6 and TRBJ2-5; D might be TRBD2 (6 bases). The CDR3 spans 14 residues. The germline CDR1 and CDR2 sequences are MNHNY and SVGAGI (reference sequence). V was pared by 5 bases and J by 5 bases, with 15 bases between. The CDR3 nucleotides read TGTGCCAGCAGTCAACTAGGGGCGGGGGAGACCCAGTACTTC. The encoded protein is CASSQLGAGETQYF.

The rearrangement uses TRBV5-6 and TRBJ1-5; TRBD1 agrees at 7 bases. The CDR3 consists of 16 residues. Germline V gene lookup returns CDR1 SGHDT and CDR2 YYEEEE. J was trimmed by 7 bases and V by 2 bases; bases with no gene match: 12. Written as DNA, the CDR3 is TGTGCCAGCAGCTTAGGGGGCAGGGGGTTATTCCAGCCCCAGCATTTT. Protein sequence: CASSLGGRGLFQPQHF.

The chain uses TRBV2 and TRBJ1-5; D is perhaps TRBD1 (6 bases). V lost 2 bases and J 3 bases, leaving 20 bases between the germline ends. Germline V gene sequence: CDR1 SNHLY, CDR2 FYNNEI. The CDR3 is 18 amino acids. This CDR3 is CASSEIKPGGYPNQPQHF. CDR3 in DNA: TGTGCCAGCAGTGAAATCAAGCCGGGGGGCTATCCCAATCAGCCCCAGCATTTT. Combining the CDR3 with reference TRBV2 and TRBJ1-5 gives the whole variable domain EPEVTQTPSHQVTQMGQEVILRCVPISNHLYFYWYRQILGQKVEFLVSFYNNEISEKSEIFDDQFSVERPDGSNFTLKIRSTKLEDSAMYFCASSEIKPGGYPNQPQHFGDGTRLSIL.

The J gene is TRBJ1-6, the V gene TRBV30; D gene unclear. The CDR3 loop spans 15 amino acids. V shed 2 bases and J shed 0 bases, with 8 bases lying between them. Germline CDR1 GTSNPN, CDR2 SVGIG (reference sequence). CDR3 bases: TGTGCCTGGAGTAGGCCGGGCTCCTATAATTCACCCCTCCACTTT. It translates to CAWSRPGSYNSPLHF.

V gene TRBV5-1 combines with J gene TRBJ2-5; the match to TRBD1 covers 7 bases. With the DNA end fitting TRBJ2-7 better, the J assignment may be wrong. Germline assignment: CDR1 SGHRS and CDR2 YFSETQ. This CDR3 contains 13 residues. CDR3 sequence: CASSSRQGYEQYF. The DNA for the CDR3 is TGCGCCAGCAGCTCCCGACAGGGCTACGAGCAGTACTTC.

The sample holds one count of this clone. CDR3 region: CASSLRWANYGYTF. CDR3 DNA: TGTGCCAGCAGCTTACGGTGGGCGAACTATGGCTACACCTTC. The chain joins TRBV7-8 to TRBJ1-2; D remains ambiguous. With 2 bases removed from V and 2 bases from J, the gap between germline ends came to 9 bases. The CDR3 runs 14 residues. Per germline, CDR1 SGHVS and CDR2 FQNEAQ.

The chain is built from TRBV30 and TRBJ2-7; maybe TRBD1 (6 bases). CDR3 length: 13 amino acids. Looked up from germline, CDR1 is GTSNPN and CDR2 is SVGIG (reference sequence). Trimming took 2 bases from V and 3 from J, leaving 11 bases between them. The CDR3 spells CAWSIVRGYEQYF. The CDR3 coding sequence is TGTGCCTGGAGTATCGTCAGGGGCTACGAGCAGTACTTC.

CDR3 in amino acids: CSVAVSLGDGYTF. CDR3 nucleotides: TGCAGCGTCGCCGTATCCCTTGGAGATGGCTACACCTTC. This chain links TRBV29-1 with TRBJ1-2; D remains ambiguous. The CDR3 spans 13 residues. Between the trimmed V and J ends, which lost 6 bases and 6 bases, there was a span of 17 bases. Per germline, CDR1 SQVTM and CDR2 ANQGSEA. Filled out from reference TRBV29-1 and TRBJ1-2, the complete variable domain reads SAVISQKPSRDICQRGTSLTIQCQVDSQVTMMFWYRQQPGQSLTLIATANQGSEATYESGFVIDKFPISRPNLTFSTLTVSNMSPEDSSIYLCSVAVSLGDGYTFGSGTRLTVV.

The rearrangement joins TRBV7-3 to TRBJ1-1; D might be TRBD1 (5 bases). V lost 3 bases and J lost 12, with 14 bases in between. From germline, CDR1 is SGHTA and CDR2 FQGTGA. The CDR3 spans 12 residues. CDR3 protein: CASSLGQGSTFF. CDR3 DNA: TGTGCCAGCAGCTTGGGGCAGGGATCAACTTTCTTT.

The V gene is TRBV11-2, the J gene TRBJ1-2; 8 nucleotides align to TRBD1. The germline CDR1 and CDR2 sequences are SGHAT and FQNNGV. The V gene end was trimmed by 1 base and the J gene end by 8 bases; junction bases not matched to a gene: 3. The CDR3 runs to 13 residues. CDR3 residues: CASSLGTGLGYTF. The CDR3, as DNA: TGTGCCAGCAGCTTAGGGACAGGGTTGGGCTACACCTTC.

V and J are TRBV6-1 and TRBJ1-5, with 8 bases fitting TRBD1. This CDR3 contains 13 residues. V was pared by 5 bases and J by 7 bases, with 4 bases of the junction left unmatched. Germline CDR1 and CDR2: MNHNS and SASEGT. This CDR3 is CASSLDREQPQHF. The CDR3 DNA sequence: TGTGCCAGCAGTTTGGACAGGGAACAGCCCCAGCATTTT.

This chain uses TRBV2 with TRBJ1-5; D is perhaps TRBD1 (6 bases). The CDR3 spans 15 residues. V was clipped by 5 bases and J by 3 bases, with 14 bases between them. Germline V gene data show CDR1 as SNHLY and CDR2 as FYNNEI. The CDR3 DNA is TGTGCCAGCAGTAGCCGACAGGCCCCCAATCAGCCCCAGCATTTT. Residues: CASSSRQAPNQPQHF.